This TCR beta chain was captured by sequencing in a study of blood T cells in healthy people across ages. The CDR3 runs 15 residues. Germline V CDR1 and CDR2: SGDLS, YYNGEE. The V end lost 2 bases, the J end lost 8 bases, and 17 bases lay between the germline ends. The use of a sample-barcoded 5' primer and a J-beta primer mix characterized a second PCR of roughly 6 to 11 cycles. Using its own MiXCR run on the 5' RACE reads, TCRdb lists one record per CDR3 protein. The top ten hold approximately 10% of the sample, which has approximately 490,000 distinct CDR3 sequences, around 24% seen once. Per individual sample, total RNA of at least 6 micrograms was extracted. The same sample was also studied in work on T cells of mothers and their children.

The sequence derives from a boy aged 10-17 years in good health. The chain links TRBV9 to TRBJ2-1; the D is unclear. Sequencing used blood. The chain's CDR3 is CASSVQESRVDEQFF. CDR3 coding DNA: TGTGCCAGCAGCGTCCAGGAGAGTAGGGTCGATGAGCAGTTCTTC.